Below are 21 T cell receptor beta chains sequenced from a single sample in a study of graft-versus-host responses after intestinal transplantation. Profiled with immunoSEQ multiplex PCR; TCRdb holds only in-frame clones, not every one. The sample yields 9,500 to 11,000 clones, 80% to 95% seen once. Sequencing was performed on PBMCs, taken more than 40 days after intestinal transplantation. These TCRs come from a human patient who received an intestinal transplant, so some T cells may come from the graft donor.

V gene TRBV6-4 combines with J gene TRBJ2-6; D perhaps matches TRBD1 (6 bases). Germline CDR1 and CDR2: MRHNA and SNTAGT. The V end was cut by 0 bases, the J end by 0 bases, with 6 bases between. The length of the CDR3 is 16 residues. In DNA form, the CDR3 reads TGTGCCAGCAGTGACTCAGGGGGCTCTGGGGCCAACGTCCTGACTTTC. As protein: CASSDSGGSGANVLTF.

The CDR3 reads CASSISGGRETQYF. CDR3 bases: TGTGCCAGTAGTATATCTGGGGGCCGCGAGACCCAGTACTTC. The V call is TRBV19, the J call TRBJ2-5; maybe TRBD1 (6 bases). From germline, CDR1 is LNHDA and CDR2 SQIVND (reference sequence). V was cut by 2 bases and J by 5 bases, with 12 bases left in between. The CDR3 is 14 amino acids.

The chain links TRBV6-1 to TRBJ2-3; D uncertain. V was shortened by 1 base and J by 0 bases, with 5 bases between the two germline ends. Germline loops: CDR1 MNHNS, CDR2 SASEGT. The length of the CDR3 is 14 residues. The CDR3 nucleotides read TGTGCCAGCAGTGAAGTCGGCAGCACAGATACGCAGTATTTT. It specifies CASSEVGSTDTQYF.

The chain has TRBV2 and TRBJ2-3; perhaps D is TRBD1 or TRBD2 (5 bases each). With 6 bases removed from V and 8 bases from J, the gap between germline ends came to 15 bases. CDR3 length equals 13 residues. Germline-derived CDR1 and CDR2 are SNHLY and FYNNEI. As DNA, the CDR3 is TGTGCCAGCAGCGCCTTCGGGACGGGTACGCAGTATTTT. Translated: CASSAFGTGTQYF.

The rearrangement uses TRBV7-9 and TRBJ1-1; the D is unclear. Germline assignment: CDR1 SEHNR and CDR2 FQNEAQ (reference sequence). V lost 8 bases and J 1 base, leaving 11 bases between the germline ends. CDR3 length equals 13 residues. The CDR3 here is CASGQDPNTEAFF. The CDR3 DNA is TGTGCCAGCGGTCAGGACCCGAACACTGAAGCTTTCTTT. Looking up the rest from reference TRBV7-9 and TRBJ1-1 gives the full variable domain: DTGVSQNPRHKITKRGQNVTFRCDPISEHNRLYWYRQTLGQGPEFLTYFQNEAQLEKSRLLSDRFSAERPKGSFSTLEIQRTEQGDSAMYLCASGQDPNTEAFFGQGTRLTVV.

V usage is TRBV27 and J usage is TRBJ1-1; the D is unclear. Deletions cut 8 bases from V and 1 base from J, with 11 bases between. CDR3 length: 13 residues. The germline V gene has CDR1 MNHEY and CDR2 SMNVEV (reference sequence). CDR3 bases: TGTGCCAGCCGAATATGGGGGAACACTGAAGCTTTCTTT. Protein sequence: CASRIWGNTEAFF.

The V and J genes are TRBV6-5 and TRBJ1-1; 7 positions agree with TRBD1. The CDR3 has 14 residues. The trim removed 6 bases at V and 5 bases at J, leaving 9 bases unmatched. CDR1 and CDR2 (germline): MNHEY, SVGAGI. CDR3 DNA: TGTGCCAGCAGCAAAGACAGGGCGAGGACTGAAGCTTTCTTT. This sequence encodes CASSKDRARTEAFF.

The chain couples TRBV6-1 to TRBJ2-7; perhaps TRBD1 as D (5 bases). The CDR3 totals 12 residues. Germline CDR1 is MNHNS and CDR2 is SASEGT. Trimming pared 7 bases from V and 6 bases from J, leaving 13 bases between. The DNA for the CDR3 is TGTGCCAGCACCCAGGGTCTCCCCGAGCAGTACTTC. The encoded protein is CASTQGLPEQYF.

CDR3 protein: CASSPGDSWYEKLFF. CDR3 DNA sequence: TGTGCCAGCAGCCCAGGAGACAGTTGGTATGAAAAACTGTTTTTT. V usage is TRBV7-8 and J usage is TRBJ1-4; possibly TRBD1 for D (5 bases). CDR1 and CDR2 from the germline V gene are SGHVS and FQNEAQ. CDR3 length: 15 residues. The V and J ends lost 5 bases and 6 bases respectively, with 16 bases between them.

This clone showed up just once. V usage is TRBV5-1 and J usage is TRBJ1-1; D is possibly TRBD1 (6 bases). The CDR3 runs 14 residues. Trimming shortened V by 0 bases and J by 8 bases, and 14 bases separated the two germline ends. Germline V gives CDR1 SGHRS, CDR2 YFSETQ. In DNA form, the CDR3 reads TGCGCCAGCAGCTTGGCCCCGGGGGGGGCCGAAGCTTTCTTT. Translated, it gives CASSLAPGGAEAFF.

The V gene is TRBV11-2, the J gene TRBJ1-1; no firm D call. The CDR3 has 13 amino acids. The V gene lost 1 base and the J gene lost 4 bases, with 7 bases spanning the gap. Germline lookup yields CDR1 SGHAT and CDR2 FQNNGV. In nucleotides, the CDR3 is TGTGCCAGCAGCTTAGGGGTTAGCACTGAAGCTTTCTTT. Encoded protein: CASSLGVSTEAFF.

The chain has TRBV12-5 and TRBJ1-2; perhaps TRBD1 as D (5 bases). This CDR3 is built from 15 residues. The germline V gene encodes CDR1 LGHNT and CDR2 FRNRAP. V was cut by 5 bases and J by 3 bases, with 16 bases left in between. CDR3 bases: TGTGCTAGTGGTCACAATTCTGGGGGGTACTATGGCTACACCTTC. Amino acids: CASGHNSGGYYGYTF.

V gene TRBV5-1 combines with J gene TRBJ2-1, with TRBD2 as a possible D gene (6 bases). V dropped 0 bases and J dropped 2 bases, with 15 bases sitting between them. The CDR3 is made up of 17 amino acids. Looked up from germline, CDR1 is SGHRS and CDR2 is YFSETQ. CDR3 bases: TGCGCCAGCAGCTTGGGGTCGGGGGTTGGCGCCTACAATGAGCAGTTCTTC. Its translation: CASSLGSGVGAYNEQFF.

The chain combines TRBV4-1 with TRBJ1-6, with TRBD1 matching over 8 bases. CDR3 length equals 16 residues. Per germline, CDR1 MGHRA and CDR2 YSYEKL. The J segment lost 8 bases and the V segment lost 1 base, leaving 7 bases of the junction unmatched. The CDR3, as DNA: TGCGCCAGCAGCCAAGCCCCCCAGGGGGCGGATTCACCCCTCCACTTT. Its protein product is CASSQAPQGADSPLHF.

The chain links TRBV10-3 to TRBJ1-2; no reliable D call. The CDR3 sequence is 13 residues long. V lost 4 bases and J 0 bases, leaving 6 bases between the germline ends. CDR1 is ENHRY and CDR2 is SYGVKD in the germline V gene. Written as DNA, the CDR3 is TGTGCCATCAGTGTTCGTGCTAACTATGGCTACACCTTC. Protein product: CAISVRANYGYTF.

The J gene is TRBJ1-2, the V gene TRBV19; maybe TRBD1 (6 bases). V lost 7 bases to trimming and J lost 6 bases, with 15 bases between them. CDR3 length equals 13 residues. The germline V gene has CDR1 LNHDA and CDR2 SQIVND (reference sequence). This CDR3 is CASTIRGSDGYTF. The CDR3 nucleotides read TGTGCCAGTACGATCAGGGGCTCAGATGGCTACACCTTC.

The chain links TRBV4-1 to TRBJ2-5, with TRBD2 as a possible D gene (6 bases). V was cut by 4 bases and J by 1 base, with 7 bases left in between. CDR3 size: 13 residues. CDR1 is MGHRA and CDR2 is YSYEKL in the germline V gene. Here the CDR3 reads CASSPTSQETQYF. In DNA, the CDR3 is TGCGCCAGCAGCCCGACTAGCCAAGAGACCCAGTACTTC.

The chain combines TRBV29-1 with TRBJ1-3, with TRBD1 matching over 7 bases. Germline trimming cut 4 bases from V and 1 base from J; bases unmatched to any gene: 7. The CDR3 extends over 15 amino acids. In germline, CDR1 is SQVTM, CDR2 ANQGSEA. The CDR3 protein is CSVAGTELSGNTIYF. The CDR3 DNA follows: TGCAGCGTTGCGGGGACAGAGTTGTCTGGAAACACCATATATTTT.

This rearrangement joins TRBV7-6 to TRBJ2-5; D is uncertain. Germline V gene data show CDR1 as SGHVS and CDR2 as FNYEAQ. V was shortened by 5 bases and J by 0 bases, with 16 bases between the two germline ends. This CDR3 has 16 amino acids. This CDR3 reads CASSPRTNAYQETQYF. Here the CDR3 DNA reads TGTGCCAGCAGCCCACGGACGAATGCGTACCAAGAGACCCAGTACTTC.

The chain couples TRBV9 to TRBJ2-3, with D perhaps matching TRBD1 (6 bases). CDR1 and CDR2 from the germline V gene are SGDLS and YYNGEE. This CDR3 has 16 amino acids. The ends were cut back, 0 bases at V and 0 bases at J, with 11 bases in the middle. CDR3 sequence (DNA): TGTGCCAGCAGCGTAGGATGGGACACAAGCACAGATACGCAGTATTTT. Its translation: CASSVGWDTSTDTQYF.

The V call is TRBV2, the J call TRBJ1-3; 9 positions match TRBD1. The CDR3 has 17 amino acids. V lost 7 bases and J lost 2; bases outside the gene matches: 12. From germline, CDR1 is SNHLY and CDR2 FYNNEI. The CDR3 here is CASKFLGQGLAGNTIYF. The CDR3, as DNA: TGTGCCAGCAAGTTCCTGGGACAGGGCCTAGCTGGAAACACCATATATTTT. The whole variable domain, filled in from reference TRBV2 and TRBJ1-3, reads EPEVTQTPSHQVTQMGQEVILRCVPISNHLYFYWYRQILGQKVEFLVSFYNNEISEKSEIFDDQFSVERPDGSNFTLKIRSTKLEDSAMYFCASKFLGQGLAGNTIYFGEGSWLTVV.